These 8 T cell receptor beta chains originate from one sample sequenced in a study of T cell clonality in common variable immunodeficiency. Some clones are missing from TCRdb's copy, which holds only in-frame ones; the method was immunoSEQ multiplex PCR. This sample has under 50,000 clones, each found more than once. Sequencing used peripheral blood mononuclear cells. The receptors derive from a person aged 18 to 70 in good health.

This clone was seen ten or more times. Coverage ceases 3 residues before the CDR3 finishes, and the germline J gene fills in the end. The chain recombines TRBV4-1 with TRBJ2-7; the D is unclear. Looked up from germline, CDR1 is MGHRA and CDR2 is YSYEKL. The CDR3 consists of 14 residues. Trimming stripped 4 bases from V and 4 bases from J, with 14 bases between. CDR3 sequence: CASSREHDNYEQYF. The sequenced part of the CDR3 DNA is TGCGCCAGCAGCCGAGAACACGACAATTACGAG.

This clone was seen repeatedly, ten times or more. The CDR3 is cut off 3 residues early in the read; its end comes from the germline J gene. The chain uses TRBV2 and TRBJ2-1; possibly TRBD1 for D (6 bases). The CDR3 consists of 14 residues. The germline V gene encodes CDR1 SNHLY and CDR2 FYNNEI. V lost 6 bases and J 4 bases, leaving 13 bases between the germline ends. CDR3 loop: CASRRDISYNEQFF. The DNA read from the CDR3 is TGTGCCAGCAGAAGGGACATCTCTTACAATGAG.

Of note for this clone: Its ends do not fully match the called genes, so a read error is possible. The sequenced fragment ends 3 residues before the CDR3 boundary, so the rest is inferred from the germline J gene. V is TRBV18 and J is TRBJ1-4; the D gene is possibly TRBD1 (5 bases). CDR1 and CDR2 from the germline V gene are KGHSH and LQKENI. The CDR3 extends over 16 amino acids. CDR3 in amino acids: CASSPPWGSGANVLFF. The sequenced CDR3 bases are TGCGCCAGCTCACCACCGTGGGGCTCTGGGGCCAACGTA.

This clone was recorded at least ten times. The read ends 3 residues early relative to the CDR3; the germline J gene fills the gap. The chain recombines TRBV14 with TRBJ2-3, with D unresolved. Germline values: CDR1 SGHDN, CDR2 FVKESK. The CDR3 has 14 residues. With 4 bases removed from V and 2 bases from J, the gap between germline ends came to 10 bases. The CDR3 protein is CASSLVRYTDTQYF. The sequenced part of the CDR3 DNA is TGTGCCAGCAGCCTAGTGAGATACACAGATACG.

This clone was seen many times. The sequence runs out 3 residues before the end of the CDR3; the remainder is reconstructed from the germline J gene. V and J are TRBV10-3 and TRBJ2-2; 8 bases align to TRBD2. J gave up 7 bases and V 6 bases, and 7 bases lay outside the gene matches. CDR1 and CDR2 (germline): ENHRY, SYGVKD. The CDR3 is 14 amino acids. CDR3 DNA (partial): TGTGCCATCAGGACTAGCGTGGAACACGGGGAG. Its protein is CAIRTSVEHGE. In full, the CDR3 reads CAIRTSVEHGELFF.

Many counts were recorded for this clone. The CDR3 end lies 3 residues beyond the end of the read and is filled in from the germline J gene. The V call is TRBV2, the J call TRBJ2-1, with 9 bases aligning to TRBD2. This CDR3 region has 14 residues. The germline gives CDR1 SNHLY, CDR2 FYNNEI. J was trimmed by 8 bases and V by 3 bases; bases with no gene match: 5. The covered CDR3 bases are TGTGCCAGCAGTGACCGCGGGGGGGCGGATGAG. Protein product: CASSDRGGADE. The whole CDR3 sequence reads CASSDRGGADEQFF.

This clone was seen many times. The read finishes 3 residues shy of the CDR3 end, and the germline J gene is used to complete it. The V call is TRBV20-1, the J call TRBJ2-2, with 9 bases lining up with TRBD2. V shed 1 base and J 6 bases; nucleotides not matched to a gene: 6. The length of the CDR3 is 15 residues. Germline CDR1 and CDR2: DFQATT and SNEGSKA (reference sequence). The CDR3 bases that were read are TGCAGTGCTAGAGGGATGCGGGGGGGCCCCGGGGAG. Translated, it gives CSARGMRGGPGE. In full, the CDR3 is CSARGMRGGPGELFF.

This clone was picked up a small number of times. Coverage ceases 3 residues before the CDR3 finishes, and the germline J gene fills in the end. Other nucleotide sequences in the sample specify the same CDR3. The chain links TRBV18 to TRBJ1-3; weak D call: TRBD1 (5 bases). The CDR3 loop spans 16 amino acids. The germline V gene has CDR1 KGHSH and CDR2 LQKENI. The ends were cut back, 5 bases at V and 2 bases at J, with 16 bases in the middle. The CDR3 DNA, read in part, is TGTGCCAGCTCAAACACCAGACAGAGCGCTGGAAACACC. Amino acids: CASSNTRQSAGNT. The CDR3, in full, reads CASSNTRQSAGNTIYF.